The text below deals with one T cell receptor (beta chain). Unmatched junction bases numbered 14, after V lost 5 bases and J lost 3 bases. The CDR3 totals 17 residues. The V gene's germline CDR1 is SGHRS and CDR2 YFSETQ. Here immunoSEQ multiplex PCR was the method, and the copy in TCRdb shows in-frame clones only, minus some. Of roughly 220,000 clones listed, approximately 83% are singletons. These data come from a study of blood T cell repertoires in COVID-19. Sequenced material: peripheral blood. The clonotype originates from a woman aged 55-69 years with acute or convalescent COVID-19. The chain has TRBV5-1 and TRBJ2-7; 10 bases are a match to TRBD1. DNA for the CDR3: TGCGCCAGCAGTCTCGTCCCCCACCGGGACAGGGGCTACGAGCAGTACTTC. Its translation: CASSLVPHRDRGYEQYF.